This TCR beta chain is from a study of OX40 agonist ivuxolimab in advanced cancers. Across the study: Patients were treated with intravenous ivuxolimab, dosed at 0.01 to 10 mg/kg and infused every 2 weeks. Findings and limits, study-wide: The average count of expanded clones was higher among CD8+ T cells than among CD4+.

This clone was detected only once. Its specificity is not known. Assay used: immunoSEQ multiplex PCR; TCRdb lists only in-frame clones, some missing. This sample has 85,000 to 100,000 clones, with more than 75% found just once. Trimming took 7 bases from V and 0 from J; bases not matched to a gene: 6. CDR3 length equals 15 residues. Germline V gives CDR1 MNHEY, CDR2 SMNVEV (reference sequence). This specimen was CD4+ or CD8+ T cells sorted from blood, taken in a trial of the OX40 agonist ivuxolimab. The receptor was derived from an adult with an advanced solid tumor such as melanoma, head and neck, liver or kidney cancer. V usage is TRBV27 and J usage is TRBJ2-7, with TRBD2 identical over 10 bases. CDR3 sequence (DNA): TGTGCCAGCACTCCCCCTAGCGGGAGCTCCTACGAGCAGTACGTC. It is translated as CASTPPSGSSYEQYV.